The 7 T cell receptor beta chains below all came from one sample that was sequenced in a study of identical twins. TCRdb re-called the 5' RACE reads through MiXCR, storing one row per CDR3 protein. The sample shows about 1.7 million distinct CDR3 sequences, about 30% of them seen only once. Sequencing used cord blood. The origin of the receptors is a newborn girl in good health.

This clonotype was counted a few times. The chain is built from TRBV28 and TRBJ2-5; D unresolved. Trimming cost V 7 bases and J 4 bases, with 13 bases left between them. This CDR3 spans 13 amino acids. Germline V gives CDR1 MDHEN, CDR2 SYDVKM. The DNA of the CDR3 is TGTGCCAGCAATACCCTGGTGGTAGAGACCCAGTACTTC. Protein: CASNTLVVETQYF. The full variable domain, with the rest looked up from reference TRBV28 and TRBJ2-5, is DVKVTQSSRYLVKRTGEKVFLECVQDMDHENMFWYRQDPGLGLRLIYFSYDVKMKEKGDIPEGYSVSREKKERFSLILESASTNQTSMYLCASNTLVVETQYFGPGTRLLVL.

This clonotype was found a few times. The V gene is TRBV20-1, the J gene TRBJ2-1; the match to TRBD1 covers 9 bases. V lost 5 bases and J lost 7; bases outside the gene matches: 3. The CDR3 has 12 residues. Germline V CDR1 and CDR2: DFQATT, SNEGSKA (reference sequence). The CDR3 region is CSAGDRVNEQFF. CDR3 DNA sequence: TGCAGTGCTGGGGACAGGGTAAATGAGCAGTTCTTC.

The chain couples TRBV7-9 to TRBJ1-1, with D maybe TRBD1 (6 bases). V shed 4 bases and J shed 0 bases, with 18 bases lying between them. Per germline, CDR1 SEHNR and CDR2 FQNEAQ (reference sequence). The CDR3 length is 17 residues. Here the CDR3 DNA reads TGTGCCAGCAGCTCCCCCTACAGGGTAGGGATGAACACTGAAGCTTTCTTT. Protein: CASSSPYRVGMNTEAFF.

The V gene is TRBV7-2, the J gene TRBJ2-1, with D possibly being TRBD2 (5 bases). Germline V lookup: CDR1 SGHTA, CDR2 FQGNSA. The CDR3 has 14 residues. Trimming stripped 1 base from V and 10 bases from J, with 14 bases between. CDR3 amino acids: CASSLDRGSGEQFF. The CDR3 region has the DNA TGTGCCAGCAGCTTAGATAGAGGGTCGGGGGAGCAGTTCTTC.

The rearrangement links TRBV4-2 to TRBJ1-2, with D tentatively TRBD1 (6 bases). Germline V gene data show CDR1 as LGHNA and CDR2 as YNFKEQ. The CDR3 runs to 15 residues. V was clipped by 0 bases and J by 8 bases, with 16 bases between them. Here the CDR3 reads CASSQEGGVFLGYTF. The CDR3 nucleotides read TGTGCCAGCAGCCAAGAAGGGGGTGTGTTCCTGGGCTACACCTTC.

In its sample, this clonotype was seen a few times. The V call is TRBV20-1, the J call TRBJ1-2, with 8 bases that match TRBD1. The CDR3 is 13 amino acids. The trim removed 0 bases at V and 5 bases at J, leaving 2 bases unmatched. The germline CDR1 and CDR2 sequences are DFQATT and SNEGSKA (reference sequence). CDR3 bases: TGCAGTGCTAGAGATCGGACAGGGTATGGCTACACCTTC. Encoded protein: CSARDRTGYGYTF.

The chain recombines TRBV24-1 with TRBJ2-3; D is possibly TRBD1 (6 bases). This CDR3 has 16 residues. The V and J ends lost 5 bases and 0 bases respectively, with 14 bases between them. CDR1 is KGHDR and CDR2 is SFDVKD in the germline V gene. The CDR3 nucleotides read TGTGCCACCAGTGCTACAGGGTCAGCTAGCACAGATACGCAGTATTTT. Translated, it gives CATSATGSASTDTQYF.